The 13 T cell receptor beta chains given below trace back to one sample, sequenced in a study of metastatic and nonmetastatic thyroid tumors. TCRdb ran MiXCR on the PCR reads. This sample has about 41,000 clones; around 24% occur once, and the top ten carry around 15%. Before thyroid surgery, none of the patients had received any treatment. The sample consisted of tumor tissue. These receptors came from a female donor with papillary thyroid cancer or a benign thyroid nodule (not recorded which). Some clones in this sample may be carry-over from other donors' samples.

The chain links TRBV4-1 to TRBJ1-6; perhaps TRBD1 as D (5 bases). V was clipped by 4 bases and J by 3 bases, with 10 bases between them. The CDR3 runs to 15 residues. In germline, CDR1 is MGHRA, CDR2 YSYEKL. The CDR3 bases are TGCGCCAGCAGCCTACAGGTGAACTATAATTCACCCCTCCACTTT. This sequence encodes CASSLQVNYNSPLHF.

This chain connects TRBV4-2 to TRBJ2-6, with D perhaps matching TRBD1 or TRBD2 (5 bases each). Germline V gene lookup returns CDR1 LGHNA and CDR2 YNFKEQ. V was shortened by 3 bases and J by 4 bases, with 13 bases between the two germline ends. The CDR3 has 16 residues. DNA of the CDR3: TGTGCCAGCAGCCAGTCCTGGGGGTCGGGGGCCAACGTCCTGACTTTC. Its translation is CASSQSWGSGANVLTF.

This clone was detected many times. The chain combines TRBV3-1 with TRBJ2-5; D unclear. Germline values: CDR1 LGHDT, CDR2 YNNKEL (reference sequence). The CDR3 covers 15 residues. V gave up 1 base and J gave up 5 bases, with 14 bases separating them. The CDR3 here is CASSQALAPRETQYF. CDR3 DNA: TGTGCCAGCAGCCAAGCCCTGGCCCCCCGGGAGACCCAGTACTTC.

Points on this clone: One end of the junction does not line up with germline, which may come from a read error. This chain uses TRBV20-1 with TRBJ2-3; 13 positions match TRBD2. The CDR3 is 16 amino acids. Per the germline V gene, CDR1 is DFQATT and CDR2 is SNEGSKA (reference sequence). DNA for the CDR3: TGCAGTGCTAGAGATCGACTAGCGGGAGGAGCAAATACGCTGTATTTT. Its translation is CSARDRLAGGANTLYF.

This clone was observed many times. The rearrangement joins TRBV2 to TRBJ1-2; D is unclear. This CDR3 comprises 16 residues. V shed 3 bases and J shed 5 bases, with 19 bases lying between them. The germline CDR1 and CDR2 sequences are SNHLY and FYNNEI. The CDR3 is CASSDRRTMWGYGYTF. The CDR3 DNA sequence: TGTGCCAGCAGTGATCGACGGACCATGTGGGGATATGGCTACACCTTC.

This clone was counted a few times. The rearrangement joins TRBV10-3 to TRBJ1-5; no reliable D call. The germline gives CDR1 ENHRY, CDR2 SYGVKD. V was trimmed by 5 bases and J by 1 base, leaving 12 bases between them. The CDR3 is 15 amino acids. As DNA, the CDR3 is TGTGCCATCAGTTCTGACATGGACAGCAATCAGCCCCAGCATTTT. Translating gives CAISSDMDSNQPQHF.

This clone was seen a handful of times. The chain has TRBV11-2 and TRBJ2-1; 8 bases are a match to TRBD1. With 4 bases clipped from V and 0 bases from J, the junction kept 8 bases outside the gene matches. The CDR3 length is 17 residues. Germline assignment: CDR1 SGHAT and CDR2 FQNNGV. The CDR3 DNA sequence: TGTGCCAGCAGCTCCCAGACAGGGGCCAGCTCCTACAATGAGCAGTTCTTC. As protein: CASSSQTGASSYNEQFF. Full variable domain (rest looked up from reference TRBV11-2 and TRBJ2-1): EAGVAQSPRYKIIEKRQSVAFWCNPISGHATLYWYQQILGQGPKLLIQFQNNGVVDDSQLPKDRFSAERLKGVDSTLKIQPAKLEDSAVYLCASSSQTGASSYNEQFFGPGTRLTVL.

In this sample, this clone turned up once. This CDR3 is CASSLDTNTDTQYF. The DNA for the CDR3 is TGTGCCAGCAGCCTGGACACGAACACAGATACGCAGTATTTT. The chain employs TRBV7-9 and TRBJ2-3, with D possibly being TRBD1 (5 bases). The germline gives CDR1 SEHNR, CDR2 FQNEAQ (reference sequence). The CDR3 loop spans 14 amino acids. The ends were cut back, 5 bases at V and 2 bases at J, with 11 bases in the middle.

This chain links TRBV6-1 with TRBJ1-6; D is uncertain. CDR3 length: 14 residues. With 7 bases removed from V and 5 bases from J, the gap between germline ends came to 12 bases. CDR1 is MNHNS, CDR2 SASEGT, per germline. CDR3 in amino acids: CASTDGRDNSPLHF. CDR3 sequence (DNA): TGTGCCAGCACCGACGGGAGAGATAATTCACCCCTCCACTTT.

This clone has a handful of counts. The V gene is TRBV28, the J gene TRBJ2-7, with D maybe TRBD1 (5 bases). Trimming left V 6 bases short and J 5 bases short, with 8 bases between. CDR1 and CDR2 (germline): MDHEN, SYDVKM. This CDR3 spans 11 amino acids. The CDR3 sequence: CASRTVNEQYF. DNA of the CDR3: TGTGCCAGCAGGACAGTGAACGAGCAGTACTTC.

This clone was counted many times. V is TRBV4-3 and J is TRBJ1-2, with D perhaps matching TRBD1 (6 bases). This CDR3 is 12 amino acids long. In germline, CDR1 is LGHNA, CDR2 YSLEER. Trimming took off 0 bases at V and 7 bases at J, with 6 bases between the two ends. The CDR3 here is CASSQDRGGYTF. The CDR3 DNA sequence: TGCGCCAGCAGCCAAGACAGGGGTGGCTACACCTTC.

The gene calls are TRBV6-2 or TRBV6-3 and TRBJ2-7, with TRBD1 identical over 9 bases. The CDR3 extends over 17 amino acids. V was clipped by 7 bases and J by 6 bases; unmatched bases: 19. Germline assignment: CDR1 MNHEY and CDR2 SVGEGT. The CDR3 region is CASTPCLSRDRDGEQYF. In DNA form, the CDR3 reads TGTGCCAGCACCCCTTGTCTAAGTCGGGACAGGGATGGCGAGCAGTACTTC.

This clone was detected a few times. CDR3 sequence reads: CASSYGTGSGANVFTF. Written as DNA, the CDR3 is TGTGCCAGCAGTTACGGGACGGGCTCTGGGGCCAACGTCTTTACTTTC. The chain employs TRBV6-5 and TRBJ2-6, with D perhaps assigned TRBD1 or TRBD2 (5 bases each). Trimming removed 2 bases at V and 19 bases at J, with 27 bases between. The CDR3 loop spans 16 amino acids. The germline V gene encodes CDR1 MNHEY and CDR2 SVGAGI.